This T cell receptor (beta chain) was retrieved from a study of cytomegalovirus exposure and HLA in healthy donors. The PCR was carried out with 60 Vbeta primers and 13 Jbeta primers. Sequencing used immunoSEQ multiplex PCR; TCRdb keeps in-frame clones, though not all of them. Here the sample spans 85,000 to 100,000 clones, 60% to 80% being singletons. Germline assignment: CDR1 MNHEY and CDR2 SVGAGI. This CDR3 is 15 amino acids long. Comments on this clone: Its antigen is undetermined.

Study-wide points: Most of the TCR beta V segments (in an earlier analysis) were productive either about 87% or about 30% of the time. Despite most TCR sequences being rare, some public TCRs occurred in many donors. A later analysis showed that HLA-associated TCR beta chains had undergone more clonal expansion than equally common others.

The source of this sequence is a man between 45 and 60 years old in good health and CMV-seropositive. The sequenced sample consisted of PBMCs. V and J are TRBV6-5 and TRBJ2-5, with 7 bases aligning to TRBD1. The last part of the DNA fits TRBJ2-7 better; the J call may be wrong. CDR3 coding DNA: TGTGCCAGCAGTTACTCTAGGGGGCTCAGGGACGAGCAGTACTTC. Translating it yields CASSYSRGLRDEQYF.